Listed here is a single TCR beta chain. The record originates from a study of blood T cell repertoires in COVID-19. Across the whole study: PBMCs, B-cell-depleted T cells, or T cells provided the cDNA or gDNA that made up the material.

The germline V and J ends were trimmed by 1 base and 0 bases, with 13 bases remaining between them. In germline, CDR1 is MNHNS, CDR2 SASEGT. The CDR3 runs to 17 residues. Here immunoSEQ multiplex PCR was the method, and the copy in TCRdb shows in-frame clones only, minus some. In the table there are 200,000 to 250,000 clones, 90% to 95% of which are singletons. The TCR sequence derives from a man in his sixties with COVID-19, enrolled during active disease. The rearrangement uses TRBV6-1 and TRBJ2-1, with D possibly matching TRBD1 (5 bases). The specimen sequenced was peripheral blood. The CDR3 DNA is TGTGCCAGCAGTGAAGGGTTAGGGGTGGGCTCCTACAATGAGCAGTTCTTC. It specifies CASSEGLGVGSYNEQFF.